The T cell receptor (beta chain) described here comes from a study of blood T cell repertoires in COVID-19. Study in general: Acute and convalescent COVID-19 samples came from the United States, Italy and Spain. Nucleic acid was either cDNA or gDNA, and it came from T cells, B-cell-depleted T cells, or PBMCs.

Using immunoSEQ multiplex PCR, the repertoire was profiled, and TCRdb retains in-frame clones only, with some absent. The sample consists of fewer than 400,000 clones, 90% of them appearing once. Per the germline V gene, CDR1 is MDHEN and CDR2 is SYDVKM. J was trimmed by 7 bases and V by 6 bases; bases with no gene match: 6. The CDR3 is 14 residues long. Sequencing was carried out using PBMCs or T cells enriched from blood (not recorded which). V usage is TRBV28 and J usage is TRBJ1-3, with TRBD1 matching over 10 bases. The source of this sequence is a woman aged 30 to 39 who had been exposed to COVID-19. CDR3 DNA sequence: TGTGCCAGCAGCTCGACAGGGGGCGGGAACACCATATATTTT. Protein product: CASSSTGGGNTIYF.